This TCR beta chain was retrieved from a study of post-analysis software for immune sequencing data. Study overall: The cohort encompassed relapsing-remitting, secondary progressive and progressive-relapsing multiple sclerosis disease courses. Study observations and caveats: Controls had lower frequencies than patients of four or five TRBV segments, which included TRBV5-6, TRBV5-1 and TRBV20-1. The authors found that F measure strongly co-clustered same-batch samples.

This CDR3 is built from 11 residues. V lost 8 bases and J lost 6, with 8 bases in between. Concerning this clonotype: Its antigen is undetermined.

Each TCR beta cDNA library carried unique molecular identifiers. T cells, roughly 1 to 10 million of them, yielded some 540,000 cDNA molecules. TCRdb reprocessed the PCR reads with MiXCR, giving one entry per CDR3 protein. Of approximately 570,000 distinct CDR3 sequences in the sample, about 40% were seen once. The receptor was derived from a girl aged 5-17 years with multiple sclerosis. The chain combines TRBV12-3 or TRBV12-4 with TRBJ2-1; D gene ambiguous. Sample: blood. The CDR3 region has the DNA TGTGCCAGCGGCCCCATCAATGAGCAGTTCTTC. It codes for CASGPINEQFF.